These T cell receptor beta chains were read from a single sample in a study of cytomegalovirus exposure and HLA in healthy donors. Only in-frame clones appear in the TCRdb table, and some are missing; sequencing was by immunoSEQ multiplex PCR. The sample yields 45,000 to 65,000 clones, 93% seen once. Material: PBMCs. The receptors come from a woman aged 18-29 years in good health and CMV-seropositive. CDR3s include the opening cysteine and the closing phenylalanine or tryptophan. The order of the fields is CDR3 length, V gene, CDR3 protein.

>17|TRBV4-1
CASSQDRIAGANYGYTF
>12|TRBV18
CASSPRETGAFF
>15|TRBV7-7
CASSLGLGSGNTIYF
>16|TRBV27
CASSPNPTGAPYEQYF
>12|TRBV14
CASSQALYGYTF
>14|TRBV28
CASSLRSGNQPQHF
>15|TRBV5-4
CASSSTGSIKETQYF
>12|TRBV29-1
CSSRGWTGELFF
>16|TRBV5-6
CASSSPLTGTLYEQYF
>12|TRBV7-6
CASSRPGGGYTF
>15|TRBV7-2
CASRDSGLAQETQYF
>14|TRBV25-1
CASAGHIWAYEQYF
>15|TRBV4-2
CASSPDSGGANEQFF
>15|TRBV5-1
CASSSGQGRIYEQYF
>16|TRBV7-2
CASSFPGLATRYEQYF
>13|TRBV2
CASSSKAEVEQYF
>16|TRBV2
CASSRPGTSSYNEQFF
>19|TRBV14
CASNSRPTVRLSSYNEQFF
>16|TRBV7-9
CASSSKPGQGRGEQFF
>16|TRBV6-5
CASSYASSGGPQTQYF
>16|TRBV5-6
CASSNRGLGSGNTIYF
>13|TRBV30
CASWGQGANGYTF
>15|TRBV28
CASSSTTTGMTEAFF
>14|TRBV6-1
CASSGGTAYNEQFF
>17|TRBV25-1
CASSNPGQEGRSYEQYF
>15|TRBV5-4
CASSLFQRGYNEQFF
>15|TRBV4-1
CASSQASGGGNTQYF
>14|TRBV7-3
CASGESSGANVLTF
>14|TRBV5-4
CASSLEGGDQPQHF
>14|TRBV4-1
CASNLGGGLDTQYF
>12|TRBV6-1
CASDRAGTEAFF
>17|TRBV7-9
CASSNTGHGKISDTQYF
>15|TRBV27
CASSLSLRSYNEQFF
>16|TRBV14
CASSRGRDRVHYGYTF
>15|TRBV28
CASSLNKRSNEKLFF
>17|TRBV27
CASRQNTGTGMNTEAFF
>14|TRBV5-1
CASGWAGQNTEAFF
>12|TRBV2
CASSRDSYGYTF
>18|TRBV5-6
CASSLKTGWVRVNTEAFF
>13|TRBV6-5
CASSYSTGNGYTF
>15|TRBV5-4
CASTSTSGDSYEQYF
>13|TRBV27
CASRAGRYSPLHF
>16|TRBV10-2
CASSDPYGVAGNTIYF
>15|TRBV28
CASSSVRSNYNEQFF
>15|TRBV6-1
CASSESTGGNEKLFF
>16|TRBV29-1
CSVASTSGVNTGELFF